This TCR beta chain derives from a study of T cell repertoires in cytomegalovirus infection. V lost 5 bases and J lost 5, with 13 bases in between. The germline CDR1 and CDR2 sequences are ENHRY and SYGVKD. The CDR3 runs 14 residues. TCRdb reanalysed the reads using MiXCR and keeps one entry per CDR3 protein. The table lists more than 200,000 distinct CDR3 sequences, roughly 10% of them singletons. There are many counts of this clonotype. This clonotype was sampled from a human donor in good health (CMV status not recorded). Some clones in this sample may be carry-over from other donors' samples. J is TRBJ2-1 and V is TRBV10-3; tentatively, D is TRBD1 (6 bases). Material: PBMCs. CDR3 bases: TGTGCCATCAGTACCTCGAAGGGGGACAATGAGCAGTTCTTC. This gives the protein CAISTSKGDNEQFF.